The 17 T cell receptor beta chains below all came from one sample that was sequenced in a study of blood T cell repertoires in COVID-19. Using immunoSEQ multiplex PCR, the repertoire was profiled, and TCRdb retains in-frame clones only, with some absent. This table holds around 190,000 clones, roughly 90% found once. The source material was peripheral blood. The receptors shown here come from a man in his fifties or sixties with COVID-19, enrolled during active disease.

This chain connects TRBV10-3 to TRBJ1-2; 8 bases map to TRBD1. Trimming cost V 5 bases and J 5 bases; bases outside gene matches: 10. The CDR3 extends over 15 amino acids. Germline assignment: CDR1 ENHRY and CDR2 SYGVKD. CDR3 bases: TGTGCCATCAGTACCCAGACAGGGGCCCTTTATGGCTACACCTTC. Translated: CAISTQTGALYGYTF.

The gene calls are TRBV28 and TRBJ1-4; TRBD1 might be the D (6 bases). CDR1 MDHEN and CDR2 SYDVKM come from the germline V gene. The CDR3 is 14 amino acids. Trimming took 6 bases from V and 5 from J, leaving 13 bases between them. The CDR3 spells CASRKGQRNEKLFF. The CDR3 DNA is TGTGCCAGCAGAAAAGGACAGAGAAATGAAAAACTGTTTTTT.

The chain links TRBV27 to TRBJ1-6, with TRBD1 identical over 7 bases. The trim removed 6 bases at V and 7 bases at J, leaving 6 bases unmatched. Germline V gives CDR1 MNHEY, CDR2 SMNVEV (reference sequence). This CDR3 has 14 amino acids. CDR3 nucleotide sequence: TGTGCCAGCAGGAGACAGGGACCGAATTCACCCCTCCACTTT. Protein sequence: CASRRQGPNSPLHF.

The CDR3 sequence: CASKTGQGLSSYNEQFF. The CDR3 nucleotides read TGTGCCAGTAAAACCGGACAGGGACTAAGCTCCTACAATGAGCAGTTCTTC. The chain uses TRBV19 and TRBJ2-1; TRBD1 is a possible D gene (8 bases). This CDR3 contains 17 residues. Germline-derived CDR1 and CDR2 are LNHDA and SQIVND (reference sequence). The ends were cut back, 7 bases at V and 0 bases at J, with 19 bases in the middle.

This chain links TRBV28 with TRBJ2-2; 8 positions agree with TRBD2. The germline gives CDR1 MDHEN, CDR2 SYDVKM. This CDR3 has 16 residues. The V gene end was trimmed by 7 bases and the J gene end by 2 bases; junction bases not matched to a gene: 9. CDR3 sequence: CASTPQRESNTGELFF. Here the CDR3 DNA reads TGTGCCAGCACCCCCCAGCGGGAGTCTAACACCGGGGAGCTGTTTTTT.

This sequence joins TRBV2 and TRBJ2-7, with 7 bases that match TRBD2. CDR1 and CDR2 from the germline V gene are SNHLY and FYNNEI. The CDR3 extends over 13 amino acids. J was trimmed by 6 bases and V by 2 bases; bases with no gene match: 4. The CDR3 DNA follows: TGTGCCAGCAGTGAAAGCAGGGAGGGCGAGCAGTACTTC. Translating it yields CASSESREGEQYF.

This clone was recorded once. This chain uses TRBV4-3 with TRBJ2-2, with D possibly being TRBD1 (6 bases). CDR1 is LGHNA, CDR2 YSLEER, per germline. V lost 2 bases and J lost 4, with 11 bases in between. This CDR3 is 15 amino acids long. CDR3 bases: TGCGCCAGCAGCCAACTGGGGGCAGGCACCGGGGAGCTGTTTTTT. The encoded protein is CASSQLGAGTGELFF.

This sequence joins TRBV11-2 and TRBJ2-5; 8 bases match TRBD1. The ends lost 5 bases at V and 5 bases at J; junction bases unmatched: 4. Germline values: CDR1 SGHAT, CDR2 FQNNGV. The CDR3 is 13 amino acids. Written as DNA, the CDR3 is TGTGCCAGCAGCGGGGGACAGGATGAGACCCAGTACTTC. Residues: CASSGGQDETQYF.

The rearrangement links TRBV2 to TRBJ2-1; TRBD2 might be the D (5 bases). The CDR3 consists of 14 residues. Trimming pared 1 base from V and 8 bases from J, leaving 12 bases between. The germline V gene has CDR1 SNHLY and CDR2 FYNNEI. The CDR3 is CASSEGLPGDEQFF. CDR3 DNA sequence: TGTGCCAGCAGTGAAGGGCTCCCCGGGGATGAGCAGTTCTTC.

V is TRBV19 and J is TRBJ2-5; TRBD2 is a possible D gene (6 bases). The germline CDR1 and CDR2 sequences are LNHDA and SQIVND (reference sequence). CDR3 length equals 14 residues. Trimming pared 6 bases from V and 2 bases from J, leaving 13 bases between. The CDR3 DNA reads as TGTGCCAGTAGCGCGGGACGGGGGCAAGAGACCCAGTACTTC. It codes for CASSAGRGQETQYF.

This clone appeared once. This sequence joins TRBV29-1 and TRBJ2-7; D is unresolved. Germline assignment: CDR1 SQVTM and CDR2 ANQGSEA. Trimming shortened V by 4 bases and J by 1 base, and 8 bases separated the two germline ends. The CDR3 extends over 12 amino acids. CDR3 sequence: CSVGTQSYEQYF. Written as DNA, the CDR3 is TGCAGCGTTGGCACACAATCCTACGAGCAGTACTTC.

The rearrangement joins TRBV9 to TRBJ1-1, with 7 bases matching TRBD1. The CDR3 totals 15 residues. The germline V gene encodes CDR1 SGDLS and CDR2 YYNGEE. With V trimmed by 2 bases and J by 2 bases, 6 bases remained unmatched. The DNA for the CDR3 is TGTGCCAGCAGCGTCCGACAGGGAGGAAACACTGAAGCTTTCTTT. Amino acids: CASSVRQGGNTEAFF. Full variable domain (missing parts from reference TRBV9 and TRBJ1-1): DSGVTQTPKHLITATGQRVTLRCSPRSGDLSVYWYQQSLDQGLQFLIQYYNGEERAKGNILERFSAQQFPDLHSELNLSSLELGDSALYFCASSVRQGGNTEAFFGQGTRLTVV.

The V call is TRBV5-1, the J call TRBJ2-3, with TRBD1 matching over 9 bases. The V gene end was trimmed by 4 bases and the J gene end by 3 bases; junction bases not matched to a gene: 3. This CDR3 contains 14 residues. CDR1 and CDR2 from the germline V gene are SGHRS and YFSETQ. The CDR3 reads CASSRDRVTDTQYF. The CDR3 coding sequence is TGCGCCAGCAGCCGGGACAGGGTGACAGATACGCAGTATTTT.

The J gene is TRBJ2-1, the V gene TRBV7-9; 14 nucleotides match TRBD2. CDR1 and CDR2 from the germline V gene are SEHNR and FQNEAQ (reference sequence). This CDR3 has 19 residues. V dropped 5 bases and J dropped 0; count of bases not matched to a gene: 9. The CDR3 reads CASSKLGTSGRDSYNEQFF. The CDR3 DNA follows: TGTGCCAGCAGCAAGTTAGGGACTAGCGGGAGAGACTCCTACAATGAGCAGTTCTTC.

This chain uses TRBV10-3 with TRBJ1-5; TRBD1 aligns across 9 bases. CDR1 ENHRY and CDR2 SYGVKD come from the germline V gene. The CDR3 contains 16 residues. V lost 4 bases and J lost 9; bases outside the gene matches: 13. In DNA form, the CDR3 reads TGTGCCATCAGTGGAGAACCACAGGGGGCTTTAGGGCCCCAGCATTTT. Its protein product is CAISGEPQGALGPQHF.

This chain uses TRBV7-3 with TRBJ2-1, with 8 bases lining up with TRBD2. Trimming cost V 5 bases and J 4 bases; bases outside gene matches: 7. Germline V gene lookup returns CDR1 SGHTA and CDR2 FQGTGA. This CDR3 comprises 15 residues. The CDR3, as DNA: TGTGCCAGCAGCCGGGAGGGAAGCGGGTACAATGAGCAGTTCTTC. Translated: CASSREGSGYNEQFF.

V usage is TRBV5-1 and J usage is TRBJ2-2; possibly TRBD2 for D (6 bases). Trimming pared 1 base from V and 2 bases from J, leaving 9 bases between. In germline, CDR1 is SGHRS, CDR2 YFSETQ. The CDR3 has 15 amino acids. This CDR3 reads CASSLLSGNTGELFF. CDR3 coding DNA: TGCGCCAGCAGCTTGCTTAGCGGCAACACCGGGGAGCTGTTTTTT. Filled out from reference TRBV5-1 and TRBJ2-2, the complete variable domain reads KAGVTQTPRYLIKTRGQQVTLSCSPISGHRSVSWYQQTPGQGLQFLFEYFSETQRNKGNFPGRFSGRQFSNSRSEMNVSTLELGDSALYLCASSLLSGNTGELFFGEGSRLTVL.